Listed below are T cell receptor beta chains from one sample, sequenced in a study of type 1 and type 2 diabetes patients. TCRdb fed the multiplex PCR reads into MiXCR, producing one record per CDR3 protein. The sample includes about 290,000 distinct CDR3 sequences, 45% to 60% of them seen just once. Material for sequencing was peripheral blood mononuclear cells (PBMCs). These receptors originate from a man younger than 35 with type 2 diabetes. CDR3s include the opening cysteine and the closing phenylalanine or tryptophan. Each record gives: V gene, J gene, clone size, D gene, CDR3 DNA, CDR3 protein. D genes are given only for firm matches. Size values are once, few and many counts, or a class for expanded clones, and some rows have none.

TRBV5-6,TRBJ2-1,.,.,TGTGCCAGCAGTGGACCGCCCTCCTACAATGAGCAGTTCTTC,CASSGPPSYNEQFF
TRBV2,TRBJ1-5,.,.,TGTGCCAGCGGTCTGGGACAAAGCAATCAGCCCCAGCATTTT,CASGLGQSNQPQHF
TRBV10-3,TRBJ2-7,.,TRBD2,TGTGCCATCAGACAGGGAGCGGGGGGGGAGTACGAGCAGTACTTC,CAIRQGAGGEYEQYF
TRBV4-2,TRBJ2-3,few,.,TGTGCCAGCAGCCCAACGGGGGATACGCAGTATTTT,CASSPTGDTQYF
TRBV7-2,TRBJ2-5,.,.,TGTGCCAGCAGTCCCCTGGGGTTTCGACAGCACCAAGAGACCCAGTACTTC,CASSPLGFRQHQETQYF
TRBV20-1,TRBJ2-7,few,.,TGCAGTGCAGCGACCTACGAGCAGTACTTC,CSAATYEQYF
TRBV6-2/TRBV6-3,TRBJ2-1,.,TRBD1,TGTGCCAGTTCGACAGGGTTTGAGCAGTTCTTC,CASSTGFEQFF
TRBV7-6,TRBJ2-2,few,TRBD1,TGTGCCAGCAGCTCCCAGGACAGGGCTGAGTACACCGGGGAGCTGTTTTTT,CASSSQDRAEYTGELFF
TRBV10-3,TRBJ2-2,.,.,TGTGCCATCAGTGCACAGGGCGCGAACACCGGGGAGCTGTTTTTT,CAISAQGANTGELFF
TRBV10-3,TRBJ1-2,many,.,TGTGCCATCAGTGAGTCGAGGGGGGTGGATGGCTACACCTTC,CAISESRGVDGYTF
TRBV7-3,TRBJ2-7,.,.,TGTGCCAGCAGCTTAGGAGCCGGACCACTATACGAGCAGTACTTC,CASSLGAGPLYEQYF
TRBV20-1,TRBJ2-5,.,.,TGCAGTGCGCGGACGTGGGGGATCCAGTACTTC,CSARTWGIQYF
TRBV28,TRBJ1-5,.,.,TGTGCAAGCAGTTTGGACCCCTCGGGACAGCCCCAGCATTTT,CASSLDPSGQPQHF
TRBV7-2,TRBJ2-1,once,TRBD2,TGTGCCAGCAGCGAAGGCCCGACTAGCGGAAGCTCCTACAATGAGCAGTTCTTC,CASSEGPTSGSSYNEQFF
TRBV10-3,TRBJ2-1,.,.,TGTGCCATCAGTGAGTTGAACAATGAGCAGTTCTTC,CAISELNNEQFF
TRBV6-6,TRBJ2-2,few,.,TGTGCCAGCAGTTACTCTAGGCAGAACACCGGGGAGCTGTTTTTT,CASSYSRQNTGELFF
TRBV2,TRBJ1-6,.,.,TGTGCCAGCAGTGAAGCGGCGGGGAGGGAATCACCCCTCCACTTT,CASSEAAGRESPLHF
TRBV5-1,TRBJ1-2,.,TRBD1,TGCGCCAGCAGCCCGGATTTGAACAGGGGGCCGCATGGCTACACCTTC,CASSPDLNRGPHGYTF
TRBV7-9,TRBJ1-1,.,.,TGTGCCAGCAGCTTAGCAATTGGAGATGGCCAGCTCTTT,CASSLAIGDGQLF
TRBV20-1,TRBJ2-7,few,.,TGCAGTGCAGGCCGGACTTCCGGATACGAGCAGTACTTC,CSAGRTSGYEQYF
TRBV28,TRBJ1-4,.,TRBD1,TGTGCAGCCGGACAGGGGGGCGAAAAACTGTTTTTT,CAAGQGGEKLFF
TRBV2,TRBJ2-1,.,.,TGTGCCTCAGAGATGGACAGATACAATGAGCAGTTCTTC,CASEMDRYNEQFF
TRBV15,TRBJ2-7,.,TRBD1,TGTGCCACCAACAGACTCCAGACAGGGGACGAGCAGTACTTC,CATNRLQTGDEQYF
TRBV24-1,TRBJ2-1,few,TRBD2,TGTGCCACCAGTGTCCCCGGGGGGAATGAGCAGTTCTTC,CATSVPGGNEQFF
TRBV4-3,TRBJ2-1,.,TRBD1,TGCGCCAGCAGCCAAGCGCAGGGGGCTGTGGAGCAGTTCTTC,CASSQAQGAVEQFF
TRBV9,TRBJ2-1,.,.,TGTGCCAGCAGTGCGAAGGGGGGTGAGCAGTTCTTC,CASSAKGGEQFF
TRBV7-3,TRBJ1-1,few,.,TGTGCCAGCAGACCCCAGGGAGGTGACACTGAAGCTTTCTTT,CASRPQGGDTEAFF
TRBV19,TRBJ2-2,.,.,TGTGCCAGCCGGAGGGACACGGCCCCTCGTGGCACCGGGGAGCTGTTTTTT,CASRRDTAPRGTGELFF
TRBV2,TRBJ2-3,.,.,TGTGCCAACAGTGACGGGACTTCTAGCACAGATACGCAGTATTTT,CANSDGTSSTDTQYF
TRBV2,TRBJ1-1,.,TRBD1,TGTGCCAGCAGATTGGACAGGGGGCTAGGGGCTGAAGCTTTCTTT,CASRLDRGLGAEAFF
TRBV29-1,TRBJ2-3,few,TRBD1,TGCAGCGGACGCAACGACAGGGGTTGGGATACGCAGTATTTT,CSGRNDRGWDTQYF
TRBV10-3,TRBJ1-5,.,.,TGTGCCACCGAAAACGACGGCAATCAGCCCCAGCATTTT,CATENDGNQPQHF
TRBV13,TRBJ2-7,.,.,TGTGCCAGTAGTAGTCAGGGACGGACTTTAGACTACGAGCAGTACTTC,CASSSQGRTLDYEQYF
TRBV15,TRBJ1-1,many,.,TGTGCCACCAGCAGAGATGAGGCTTCTGGGCCTGAAGCTTTCTTT,CATSRDEASGPEAFF
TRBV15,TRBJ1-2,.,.,TGTGCCACCAGCAGAACTCAGGGGTCGAAGAATGGCTACACCTTC,CATSRTQGSKNGYTF
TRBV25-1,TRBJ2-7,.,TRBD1,TGTGCCAGCAGTGAATTCTCCGGACAGGGCAGTCGCGAGCAGTACTTC,CASSEFSGQGSREQYF
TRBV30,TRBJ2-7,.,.,TGTGCCTGGAGCCCGGGGCCCTACGAGCAGTACTTC,CAWSPGPYEQYF
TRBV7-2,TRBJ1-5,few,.,TGTGCCAGCAGCAGGGATCAGCCCCAGCATTTT,CASSRDQPQHF
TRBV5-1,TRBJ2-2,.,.,TGCGCCAGCAGCTTGTTAGGAGGGTTCGCCGGGGAGCTGTTTTTT,CASSLLGGFAGELFF
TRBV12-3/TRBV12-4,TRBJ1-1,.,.,TGTGCCAGCAGCCCGCGGGGGACCTTGAACACTGAAGCTTTCTTT,CASSPRGTLNTEAFF
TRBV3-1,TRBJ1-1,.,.,TGTGCCAGCAGCCAAGAACCCTGGGGGCGATTTGCTGAAGCTTTCTTT,CASSQEPWGRFAEAFF
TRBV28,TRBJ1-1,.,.,TGTGCCACCCAGGGACCTGAAGCTTTCTTT,CATQGPEAFF
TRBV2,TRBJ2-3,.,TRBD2,TGTGCCAGCAGCCGGACTAGCGGGATACTAGATACGCAGTATTTT,CASSRTSGILDTQYF
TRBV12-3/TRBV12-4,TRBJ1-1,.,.,TGTGCCAGCAGTGCCCAAATGACAGTCTGGTACACTGAAGCTTTCTTT,CASSAQMTVWYTEAFF
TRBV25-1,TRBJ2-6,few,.,TGTGCCAGCAGGATGGACAGCACGAACTCTGGGGCCAACGTCCTGACTTTC,CASRMDSTNSGANVLTF
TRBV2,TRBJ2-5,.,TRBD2,TGTGCCAGCAGTGAAGGGACTAGCGGGAGTCGAGAGACCCAGTACTTC,CASSEGTSGSRETQYF
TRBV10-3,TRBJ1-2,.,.,TGTGCCACCAGTGACTCAGGACAGTTGAGTGGCTACACCTTC,CATSDSGQLSGYTF
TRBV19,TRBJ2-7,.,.,TGTGCCAGTAGGAGGACTTCGACAGCTTACGAGCGGTACTTC,CASRRTSTAYERYF
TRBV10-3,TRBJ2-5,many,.,TGTGCCATCATGGCGAAGGAGACCCAGTACTTC,CAIMAKETQYF
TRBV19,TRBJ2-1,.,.,TGTGCCAGTAGCTCTGCCTCATCCTACAATGAGCAGTTCTTC,CASSSASSYNEQFF
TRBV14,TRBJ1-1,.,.,TGTGCCAGCAGTCGTCCCGGCACTCTGAACACTGAAGCTTTCTTT,CASSRPGTLNTEAFF
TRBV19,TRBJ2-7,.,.,TGTGCCAGTAGTACCTTCGACAGCGCCGAGCAGTACTTC,CASSTFDSAEQYF
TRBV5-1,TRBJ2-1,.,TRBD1,TGCGCCAGCAGCGTAGGTCCGGGACAGTACAATGAGCAGTTCTTC,CASSVGPGQYNEQFF
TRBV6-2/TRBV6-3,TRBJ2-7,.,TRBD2,TGTGCCAGCAGTTACAAACTAGCGGGGGCCTACGAGCAGTACTTC,CASSYKLAGAYEQYF